The 26 T cell receptor beta chains presented below share a single source sample, sequenced in a study of pediatric ulcerative colitis. During colonoscopy, one to two rectal pinch biopsies were collected. Assay used: immunoSEQ multiplex PCR; TCRdb lists only in-frame clones, some missing. The sample carries approximately 40,000 clones, 75% recorded once. Sample: gut tissue. These receptors came from a boy younger than 18 with severe ulcerative colitis.

V gene TRBV4-1 combines with J gene TRBJ2-1; 8 bases agree with TRBD1. Per the germline V gene, CDR1 is MGHRA and CDR2 is YSYEKL. The trim removed 1 base at V and 8 bases at J, leaving 7 bases unmatched. This CDR3 comprises 15 residues. CDR3: CASSQADRERDEQFF. DNA of the CDR3: TGCGCCAGCAGCCAAGCGGACAGGGAGCGGGATGAGCAGTTCTTC.

V is TRBV6-6 and J is TRBJ2-7, with TRBD1 matching 8 bases. The length of the CDR3 is 14 residues. Germline loops: CDR1 MNHNY, CDR2 SVGAGI (reference sequence). J was trimmed by 5 bases and V by 0 bases; bases with no gene match: 3. The CDR3 DNA follows: TGTGCCAGCAGTTACTCCTCCAGGGGGCACGAGCAGTACTTC. It is translated as CASSYSSRGHEQYF.

The gene calls are TRBV7-8 and TRBJ2-7; no clear D gene. The V gene's germline CDR1 is SGHVS and CDR2 FQNEAQ. The CDR3 is made up of 15 amino acids. V gave up 5 bases and J gave up 0 bases, with 14 bases separating them. The CDR3 here is CASSPRGRSSYEQYF. CDR3 nucleotides: TGTGCCAGCAGCCCTCGTGGCAGGAGCTCCTACGAGCAGTACTTC.

This rearrangement joins TRBV6-5 to TRBJ1-2; D is perhaps TRBD1 (6 bases). The CDR3 runs 14 residues. CDR1 is MNHEY and CDR2 is SVGAGI in the germline V gene. V lost 4 bases and J lost 2, with 11 bases in between. CDR3 nucleotide sequence: TGTGCCAGCAGTTGGGGAGGGGGGAACTATGGCTACACCTTC. Translating gives CASSWGGGNYGYTF.

The DNA of the CDR3 is TGTGCCAGCTCACCTTCAGGAGGGGCCGAGGGTTCCTACGAGCAGTACTTC. Its protein is CASSPSGGAEGSYEQYF. The chain couples TRBV18 to TRBJ2-7; D possibly corresponds to TRBD2 (6 bases). CDR3 length: 17 amino acids. Germline loops: CDR1 KGHSH, CDR2 LQKENI. V was pared by 3 bases and J by 1 base, with 19 bases between. Combining the CDR3 with reference TRBV18 and TRBJ2-7 gives the whole variable domain NAGVMQNPRHLVRRRGQEARLRCSPMKGHSHVYWYRQLPEEGLKFMVYLQKENIIDESGMPKERFSAEFPKEGPSILRIQQVVRGDSAAYFCASSPSGGAEGSYEQYFGPGTRLTVT.

This chain joins TRBV7-8 and TRBJ2-5; D possibly corresponds to TRBD1 (6 bases). Germline V gene sequence: CDR1 SGHVS, CDR2 FQNEAQ. Trimming cost V 0 bases and J 4 bases, with 15 bases left between them. CDR3 size: 16 residues. CDR3 coding DNA: TGTGCCAGCAGCTTAGCGCGGTTGTCAGGGGTAGAGACCCAGTACTTC. This codes for CASSLARLSGVETQYF.

This chain connects TRBV5-1 to TRBJ1-2; no clear D. Trimming left V 2 bases short and J 6 bases short, with 14 bases between. The CDR3 has 14 amino acids. Germline V lookup: CDR1 SGHRS, CDR2 YFSETQ. The CDR3 is CASSLGPGPDGYTF. CDR3 in DNA: TGCGCCAGCAGCTTAGGGCCAGGCCCAGATGGCTACACCTTC.

The CDR3 nucleotides are TGTGCCAGCAGTTGGGGACAGGGGACCTACAATGAGCAGTTCTTC. The encoded protein is CASSWGQGTYNEQFF. The chain links TRBV28 to TRBJ2-1; 10 positions match TRBD1. Losses at the gene ends were 4 bases for V and 2 bases for J; bases not matched to a gene: 2. The germline CDR1 and CDR2 sequences are MDHEN and SYDVKM. The CDR3 sequence is 15 residues long. Full variable domain (outside the CDR3, taken from reference TRBV28 and TRBJ2-1): DVKVTQSSRYLVKRTGEKVFLECVQDMDHENMFWYRQDPGLGLRLIYFSYDVKMKEKGDIPEGYSVSREKKERFSLILESASTNQTSMYLCASSWGQGTYNEQFFGPGTRLTVL.

V usage is TRBV19 and J usage is TRBJ1-5; D is unclear. This CDR3 contains 15 residues. V gave up 7 bases and J gave up 1 base, with 14 bases separating them. Per germline, CDR1 LNHDA and CDR2 SQIVND (reference sequence). DNA of the CDR3: TGTGCCAGTATACCAAAAGGTTGGAGCAATCAGCCCCAGCATTTT. Its translation: CASIPKGWSNQPQHF.

CDR3 bases: TGTGCCTGGAGCGCAGGGGGTACTGAAGCTTTCTTT. Its protein product is CAWSAGGTEAFF. This chain uses TRBV30 with TRBJ1-1, with 7 bases fitting TRBD1. The CDR3 consists of 12 residues. With 3 bases clipped from V and 5 bases from J, the junction kept 3 bases outside the gene matches. Germline CDR1 and CDR2: GTSNPN and SVGIG (reference sequence).

The chain employs TRBV6-1 and TRBJ2-7; perhaps TRBD1 as D (5 bases). Germline CDR1 reads MNHNS; CDR2 reads SASEGT. V lost 2 bases and J lost 9, with 17 bases in between. This CDR3 spans 14 amino acids. The CDR3 loop is CASSEPQGPVRQYF. The CDR3 nucleotides read TGTGCCAGCAGTGAACCCCAGGGCCCAGTGAGGCAGTACTTC.

This clone occurred a few times. V gene TRBV7-9 combines with J gene TRBJ1-2; D might be TRBD1 (5 bases). The CDR3 is 11 amino acids. The V end was cut by 9 bases, the J end by 8 bases, with 13 bases between. The germline gives CDR1 SEHNR, CDR2 FQNEAQ (reference sequence). The DNA of the CDR3 is TGTGCCAGAACAGGTTCTCAGGGCTACACCTTC. It is translated as CARTGSQGYTF.

The rearrangement uses TRBV9 and TRBJ2-5, with 8 bases aligning to TRBD1. In germline, CDR1 is SGDLS, CDR2 YYNGEE. The CDR3 is 14 amino acids. The junction had 4 bases not matched to a gene; V was cut back by 3 bases and J by 3 bases. CDR3 loop: CASSERGQEETQYF. CDR3 DNA: TGTGCCAGCAGCGAGAGGGGACAGGAAGAGACCCAGTACTTC.

The chain is built from TRBV2 and TRBJ1-2, with a possible D match to TRBD1 (5 bases). From germline, CDR1 is SNHLY and CDR2 FYNNEI. Trimming pared 6 bases from V and 11 bases from J, leaving 19 bases between. This CDR3 is 13 amino acids long. CDR3 bases: TGTGCCAGCAGCCCTTCGGACACCCCAACGTACACCTTC. It encodes CASSPSDTPTYTF. Filled out from reference TRBV2 and TRBJ1-2, the complete variable domain reads EPEVTQTPSHQVTQMGQEVILRCVPISNHLYFYWYRQILGQKVEFLVSFYNNEISEKSEIFDDQFSVERPDGSNFTLKIRSTKLEDSAMYFCASSPSDTPTYTFGSGTRLTVV.

The CDR3 region has the DNA TGTGCCAGCGCGACCCCGACAGTTGGCTACACCTTC. It yields the protein CASATPTVGYTF. The chain links TRBV6-5 to TRBJ1-2, with D perhaps matching TRBD1 (5 bases). CDR3 length equals 12 residues. V was trimmed by 8 bases and J by 7 bases, leaving 14 bases between them. Germline lookup yields CDR1 MNHEY and CDR2 SVGAGI.

The gene calls are TRBV6-1 and TRBJ2-7, with TRBD1 matching 7 bases. Germline CDR1 and CDR2: MNHNS and SASEGT. V shed 6 bases, J shed 3 bases, and the junction held 5 bases outside the gene matches. The CDR3 extends over 13 amino acids. This chain's CDR3 is CASSQGQFYEQYF. CDR3 DNA: TGTGCCAGCAGCCAGGGACAGTTCTACGAGCAGTACTTC.

This clone was recorded once. This rearrangement joins TRBV19 to TRBJ1-2, with 7 positions matching TRBD1. The V segment lost 5 bases and the J segment 3 bases; nucleotides outside the gene matches: 9. Germline V gives CDR1 LNHDA, CDR2 SQIVND (reference sequence). This CDR3 region has 15 residues. CDR3 coding DNA: TGTGCCAGTAGTGTTCCCGGGACAGACTACTATGGCTACACCTTC. Its protein product is CASSVPGTDYYGYTF.

V gene TRBV2 combines with J gene TRBJ2-3, with D unresolved. The CDR3 totals 10 residues. Germline V lookup: CDR1 SNHLY, CDR2 FYNNEI. V shed 6 bases and J shed 3 bases, with 1 base lying between them. CDR3 loop: CASRTDTQYF. As DNA, the CDR3 is TGTGCCAGCAGGACAGATACGCAGTATTTT.

The chain employs TRBV5-1 and TRBJ1-1; no clear D. Per the germline V gene, CDR1 is SGHRS and CDR2 is YFSETQ. V shed 0 bases and J shed 5 bases, with 8 bases lying between them. The CDR3 runs 13 residues. CDR3 nucleotide sequence: TGCGCCAGCAGCTTGGAGGTGGGAACTGAAGCTTTCTTT. This translates into CASSLEVGTEAFF.

The chain recombines TRBV5-1 with TRBJ2-5; 7 bases agree with TRBD1. V dropped 3 bases and J dropped 4; count of bases not matched to a gene: 12. Germline assignment: CDR1 SGHRS and CDR2 YFSETQ. The length of the CDR3 is 16 residues. The CDR3 DNA follows: TGCGCCAGCAGCTCCCGACAGGGCAGGAAAGTAGAGACCCAGTACTTC. Its protein is CASSSRQGRKVETQYF.

V usage is TRBV6-1 and J usage is TRBJ2-3; 11 bases align to TRBD2. The CDR3 length is 15 residues. V lost 6 bases, J lost 1 base, and 3 bases stayed unmatched. Germline-derived CDR1 and CDR2 are MNHNS and SASEGT. The CDR3 DNA sequence: TGTGCCAGCAGGGATAGCGGGGGGGGCACAGATACGCAGTATTTT. Its protein product is CASRDSGGGTDTQYF.

The genes are TRBV7-3 and TRBJ1-1, with D uncertain. The germline gives CDR1 SGHTA, CDR2 FQGTGA. The V gene lost 6 bases and the J gene lost 3 bases, with 11 bases spanning the gap. The CDR3 covers 13 residues. The DNA for the CDR3 is TGTGCCAGCAGTAACCTCCTTTACACTGAAGCTTTCTTT. Translated: CASSNLLYTEAFF.

The V and J genes are TRBV6-5 and TRBJ2-7, with D hard to call. V was cut by 0 bases and J by 2 bases, with 14 bases left in between. Germline V CDR1 and CDR2: MNHEY, SVGAGI. The CDR3 is 16 residues long. CDR3 loop: CASSYSRPDGTYEQYF. For the CDR3, the DNA is TGTGCCAGCAGTTACTCGAGGCCGGACGGCACCTACGAGCAGTACTTC.

The chain combines TRBV4-1 with TRBJ1-1, with a tentative D call TRBD1 (6 bases). V was shortened by 1 base and J by 4 bases, with 16 bases between the two germline ends. The CDR3 extends over 16 amino acids. Germline CDR1 is MGHRA and CDR2 is YSYEKL. CDR3 loop: CASSQGEGQIGTEAFF. In DNA, the CDR3 is TGCGCCAGCAGCCAAGGAGAAGGACAGATTGGCACTGAAGCTTTCTTT.

CDR3 loop: CSVEVGRTGGFWDTQYF. CDR3 bases: TGCAGCGTTGAAGTAGGGCGAACAGGGGGTTTTTGGGATACGCAGTATTTT. The V and J genes are TRBV29-1 and TRBJ2-3; TRBD1 matches at 8 bases. Trimming took 1 base from V and 6 from J; bases not matched to a gene: 15. Germline loops: CDR1 SQVTM, CDR2 ANQGSEA. This CDR3 is 17 amino acids long.

The chain carries TRBV2 and TRBJ2-7, with 9 nucleotides matching TRBD1. Germline loops: CDR1 SNHLY, CDR2 FYNNEI. Trimming at V came to 8 bases and at J to 3 bases, leaving 8 bases not matched to a gene. The CDR3 sequence is 14 residues long. The CDR3 sequence: CASVTQGAVYEQYF. CDR3 coding DNA: TGTGCCAGCGTCACACAGGGGGCGGTCTACGAGCAGTACTTC.